Detailed here is one T cell receptor (beta chain). Other DNA sequences of this sample code for an identical CDR3. Libraries were prepared by immunoSEQ multiplex PCR; TCRdb keeps only in-frame clonotypes and omits some of them. The sample holds roughly 700,000 clones; roughly 70% are singletons and the top ten take approximately 1.7%. V lost 1 base, J lost 4 bases, and 9 bases lay in between. In germline, CDR1 is SGHRS, CDR2 YFSETQ. This CDR3 contains 14 residues. These data come from a study of shared clonotypes between healthy human individuals. The TCR originated in a woman aged 25 to 39 in good health. Sample: memory CD4+ T cells sorted from blood. Subset denoted: CD45RA-negative fraction. The rearrangement joins TRBV5-1 to TRBJ2-1, with unresolved D. CDR3 sequence (DNA): TGCGCCAGCAGCTTGTCTTCCTCGTACAATGAGCAGTTCTTC. Protein sequence: CASSLSSSYNEQFF.